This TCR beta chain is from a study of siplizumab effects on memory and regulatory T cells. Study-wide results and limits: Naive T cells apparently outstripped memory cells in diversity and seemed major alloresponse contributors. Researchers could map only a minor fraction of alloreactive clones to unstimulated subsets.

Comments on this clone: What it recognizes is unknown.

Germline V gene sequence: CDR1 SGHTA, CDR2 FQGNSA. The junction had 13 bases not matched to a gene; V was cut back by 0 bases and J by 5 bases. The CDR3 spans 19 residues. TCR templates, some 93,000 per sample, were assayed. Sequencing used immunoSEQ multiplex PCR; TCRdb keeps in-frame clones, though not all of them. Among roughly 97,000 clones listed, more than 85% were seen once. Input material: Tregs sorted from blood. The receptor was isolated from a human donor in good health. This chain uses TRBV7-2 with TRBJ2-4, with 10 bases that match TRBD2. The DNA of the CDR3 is TGTGCCAGCAGCTTAGCGCCTTGGGCAGCGGGAGGGCGCCAAAACATTCAGTACTTC. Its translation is CASSLAPWAAGGRQNIQYF.